The TCR beta chain under discussion was sequenced for a study of T cells expressing NK-cell markers. The CDR3 sequence is 14 residues long. Germline CDR1 reads DFQATT; CDR2 reads SNEGSKA (reference sequence). TCRdb reprocessed the 5' RACE reads, with one entry per CDR3 protein and no DNA. The specimen's table records about 160,000 distinct CDR3 sequences. The V call is TRBV20-1, the J call TRBJ2-7; the D gene TCRdb calls, TRBD2, cannot be checked with no DNA. Sequencing was carried out using blood T cells: a sorted CD56 or NKG2C T cell subset, CD4+ or CD8+ T cells, or bulk PBMC T cells (not recorded which). The sequence derives from a woman between 18 and 70 years old in good health. The CDR3 here is CSASILAGVGEQYF.